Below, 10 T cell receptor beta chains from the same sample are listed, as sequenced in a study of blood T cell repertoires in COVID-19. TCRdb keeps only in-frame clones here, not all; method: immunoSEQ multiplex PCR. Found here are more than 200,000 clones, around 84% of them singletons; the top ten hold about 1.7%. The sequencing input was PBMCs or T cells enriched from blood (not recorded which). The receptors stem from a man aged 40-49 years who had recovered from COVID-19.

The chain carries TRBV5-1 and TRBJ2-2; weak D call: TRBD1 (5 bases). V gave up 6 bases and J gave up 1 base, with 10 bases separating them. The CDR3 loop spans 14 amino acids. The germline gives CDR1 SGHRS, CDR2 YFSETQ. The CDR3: CASNLGRNTGELFF. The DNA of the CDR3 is TGCGCCAGCAACCTGGGGCGGAACACCGGGGAGCTGTTTTTT.

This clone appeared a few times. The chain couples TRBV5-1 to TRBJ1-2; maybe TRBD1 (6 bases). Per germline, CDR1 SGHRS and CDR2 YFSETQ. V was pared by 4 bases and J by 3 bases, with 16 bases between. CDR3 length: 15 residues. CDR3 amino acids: CASSPTGQSDYGYTF. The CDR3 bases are TGCGCCAGCAGCCCCACCGGACAGAGCGACTATGGCTACACCTTC.

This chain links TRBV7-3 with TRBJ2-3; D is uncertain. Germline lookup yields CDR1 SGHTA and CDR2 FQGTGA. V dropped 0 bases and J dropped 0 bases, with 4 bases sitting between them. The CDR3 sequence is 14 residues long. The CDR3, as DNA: TGTGCCAGCAGCTTAACTGCGAGCACAGATACGCAGTATTTT. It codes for CASSLTASTDTQYF.

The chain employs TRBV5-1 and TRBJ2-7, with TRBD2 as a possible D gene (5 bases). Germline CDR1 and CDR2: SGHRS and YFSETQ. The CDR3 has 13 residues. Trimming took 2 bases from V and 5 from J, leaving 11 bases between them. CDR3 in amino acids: CASSFSAGHEQYF. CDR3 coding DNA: TGCGCCAGCAGCTTTTCGGCGGGCCACGAGCAGTACTTC.

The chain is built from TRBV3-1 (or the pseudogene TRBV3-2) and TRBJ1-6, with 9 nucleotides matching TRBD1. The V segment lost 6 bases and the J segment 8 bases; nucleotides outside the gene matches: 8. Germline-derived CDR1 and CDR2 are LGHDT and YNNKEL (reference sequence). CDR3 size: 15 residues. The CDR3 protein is CASSAGQGTYSPLHF. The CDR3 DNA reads TGTGCCAGCAGTGCAGGACAGGGGACTTATTCACCCCTCCACTTT.

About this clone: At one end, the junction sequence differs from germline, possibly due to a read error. The CDR3 nucleotides read TGCGCCAGCAGCTTGTCGGGGACTAGTTTCCCGCCATCCTTC. Translating it yields CASSLSGTSFPPSF. This chain connects TRBV5-1 to TRBJ2-7; 8 bases agree with TRBD2. CDR1 and CDR2 from the germline V gene are SGHRS and YFSETQ. The CDR3 consists of 14 residues.

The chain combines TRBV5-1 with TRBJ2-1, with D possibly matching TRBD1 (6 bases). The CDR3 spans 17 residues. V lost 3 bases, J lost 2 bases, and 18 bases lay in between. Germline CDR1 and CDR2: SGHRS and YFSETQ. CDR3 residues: CASSSPDAGVPYNEQFF. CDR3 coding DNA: TGCGCCAGCAGCTCCCCCGACGCAGGGGTCCCCTACAATGAGCAGTTCTTC. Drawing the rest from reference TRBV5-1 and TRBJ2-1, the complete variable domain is KAGVTQTPRYLIKTRGQQVTLSCSPISGHRSVSWYQQTPGQGLQFLFEYFSETQRNKGNFPGRFSGRQFSNSRSEMNVSTLELGDSALYLCASSSPDAGVPYNEQFFGPGTRLTVL.

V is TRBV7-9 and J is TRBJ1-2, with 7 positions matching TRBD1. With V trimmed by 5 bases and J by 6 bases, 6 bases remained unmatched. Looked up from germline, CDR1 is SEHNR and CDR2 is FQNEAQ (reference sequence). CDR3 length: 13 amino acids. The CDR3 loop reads CASSRQGLDGYTF. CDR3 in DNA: TGTGCCAGCAGCCGACAGGGATTAGATGGCTACACCTTC.

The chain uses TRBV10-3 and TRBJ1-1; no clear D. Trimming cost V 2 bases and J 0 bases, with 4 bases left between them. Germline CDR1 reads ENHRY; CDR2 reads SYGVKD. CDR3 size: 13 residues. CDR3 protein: CAISELLNTEAFF. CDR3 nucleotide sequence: TGTGCCATCAGTGAGCTCTTGAACACTGAAGCTTTCTTT.

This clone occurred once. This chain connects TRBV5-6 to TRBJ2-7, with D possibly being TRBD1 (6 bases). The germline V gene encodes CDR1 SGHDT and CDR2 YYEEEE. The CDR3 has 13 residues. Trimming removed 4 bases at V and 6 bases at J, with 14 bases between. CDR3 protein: CASSRQVSGEQYF. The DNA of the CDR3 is TGTGCCAGCAGCCGACAGGTTAGTGGCGAGCAGTACTTC.